These T cell receptor beta chains were read from a single sample in a study of T cell repertoires in cytomegalovirus infection. TCRdb re-derived calls from the reads in MiXCR, one entry per CDR3 protein. The sample lists some 920,000 distinct CDR3 sequences, about a third seen once, with over 10% in the top ten. Their specific antigens are unknown. Specimen: cultured CD8+ T cells from PBMCs, collected from culture after CMV antigen stimulation. The receptors derive from a human donor in good health (CMV status not recorded). Some clones in this sample may be carry-over from other donors' samples. Each CDR3 is given with its conserved first and last residue. A D gene is named only where the DNA matches it firmly. Some rows mark clone size as missing; the rest say once, few, many or name a class of expanded clone.

clone_size | j_call | v_call | d_call | cdr3_aa | cdr3_nt
NA | TRBJ2-1 | TRBV15 | NA | CVTSREGSSYNEQFF | TGTGTCACCAGCAGAGAGGGGTCCTCCTACAATGAGCAGTTCTTC
once | TRBJ1-2 | TRBV7-6 | NA | CASSLEQYDYGYTF | TGTGCCAGCAGCCTTGAACAGTATGACTATGGCTACACCTTC
few | TRBJ1-3 | TRBV28 | NA | CASSLQNSGNTIYF | TGTGCCAGCAGTTTGCAGAACTCTGGAAACACCATATATTTT
few | TRBJ2-1 | TRBV5-5 | TRBD1 | CASSEDRTSYNEQFF | TGTGCCAGCAGCGAGGACAGGACGTCCTACAATGAGCAGTTCTTC
NA | TRBJ2-1 | TRBV4-1 | NA | CASSQEWGRAYNEQFF | TGCGCCAGCAGCCAAGAATGGGGCAGAGCCTACAATGAGCAGTTCTTC
few | TRBJ2-2 | TRBV7-8 | TRBD2 | CASSPRLAGGANTGELFF | TGTGCCAGCAGCCCCAGACTAGCGGGGGGGGCGAACACCGGGGAGCTGTTTTTT
NA | TRBJ1-2 | TRBV12-5 | TRBD1 | CASGLGQGAMDSYGYTF | TGTGCTAGTGGTTTGGGACAGGGGGCTATGGACAGCTATGGCTACACCTTC
few | TRBJ2-1 | TRBV3-1 | TRBD1 | CASSQRKGWGDRAYNEQFF | TGTGCCAGCAGCCAAAGAAAGGGGTGGGGGGACAGGGCCTACAATGAGCAGTTCTTC
NA | TRBJ2-7 | TRBV6-5 | NA | CASSLGPNEQYF | TGTGCCAGCAGTCTCGGCCCCAACGAGCAGTACTTC
few | TRBJ2-2 | TRBV19 | NA | CASRIVNTGELFF | TGTGCCAGTAGAATAGTTAATACCGGGGAGCTGTTTTTT